The 5 T cell receptor beta chains presented below share a single source sample, sequenced in a study of graft-versus-host responses after intestinal transplantation. Assay: immunoSEQ multiplex PCR; the TCRdb copy retains only in-frame clones and omits some. The sample has some 39,000 clones, over 85% seen once. The material was PBMCs, obtained 734 days after intestinal transplantation. The receptors originated from a human patient who received an intestinal transplant, so some T cells may come from the graft donor.

A word on this clone: The junction departs from the called germline gene at one end, perhaps through a read error. The chain recombines TRBV5-3 with TRBJ1-1; no firm D call. TRBV5-3 is sorted into the ORF group, with uncertain function. The CDR3 sequence is 14 residues long. The CDR3 DNA follows: TGTGCCAGCAGCTTGTTTTTGTCGAACACTGAAGCTTTCTTT. Its translation is CASSLFLSNTEAFF.

This clone came up a few times. Other nucleotide sequences from this sample produce the same CDR3. The J gene is TRBJ2-7, the V gene TRBV4-1; D is unclear. Trimming left V 0 bases short and J 3 bases short, with 6 bases between. Germline values: CDR1 MGHRA, CDR2 YSYEKL. This CDR3 comprises 13 residues. The CDR3 bases are TGCGCCAGCAGCCAAGATGGCGGCTACGAGCAGTACTTC. Its protein is CASSQDGGYEQYF.

The CDR3 region is CASKDRVSDEQYF. CDR3 DNA: TGTGCCAGCAAGGACAGGGTAAGCGACGAGCAGTACTTC. The chain combines TRBV28 with TRBJ2-7; TRBD1 agrees at 8 bases. Germline CDR1 and CDR2: MDHEN and SYDVKM. V lost 7 bases, J lost 5 bases, and 7 bases stayed unmatched. The CDR3 length is 13 residues.

This sequence joins TRBV5-6 and TRBJ1-2, with no clear D. The length of the CDR3 is 13 residues. From germline, CDR1 is SGHDT and CDR2 YYEEEE. With 3 bases removed from V and 0 bases from J, the gap between germline ends came to 6 bases. CDR3 DNA: TGTGCCAGCAGCTCCCAGACTAACTATGGCTACACCTTC. It codes for CASSSQTNYGYTF.

The chain links TRBV11-2 to TRBJ2-7; D gene ambiguous. The CDR3 is 14 residues long. Trimming removed 0 bases at V and 3 bases at J, with 9 bases between. Germline V CDR1 and CDR2: SGHAT, FQNNGV. The CDR3 reads CASSLDLTYYEQYF. CDR3 in DNA: TGTGCCAGCAGCTTAGATCTAACGTACTACGAGCAGTACTTC.